The 14 T cell receptor beta chains reported below all come from one sample, sequenced in a study of shared clonotypes between healthy human individuals. Here immunoSEQ multiplex PCR was the method, and the copy in TCRdb shows in-frame clones only, minus some. In the table there are over 2 million clones, about nine tenths of which are singletons. Sequenced input: naive CD4+ T cells from PBMCs. As to subset: CD45RA+ positively selected. The receptor source for this set is a young man in good health. Some clones in this sample may be carry-over from other donors' samples.

A remark on this clone: Other nucleotide sequences from this sample produce the same CDR3. The gene calls are TRBV7-2 and TRBJ1-5; 7 bases agree with TRBD1. J lost 4 bases, V lost 5 bases, and 2 bases had no gene match. Per the germline V gene, CDR1 is SGHTA and CDR2 is FQGNSA. CDR3 length: 13 residues. The CDR3 region has the DNA TGTGCCAGCAGCCGGGACAGAAATCAGCCCCAGCATTTT. Its translation: CASSRDRNQPQHF.

This clone came up once. The chain couples TRBV30 to TRBJ2-3, with TRBD1 as a possible D gene (8 bases). The CDR3 spans 17 residues. Germline V gives CDR1 GTSNPN, CDR2 SVGIG (reference sequence). V was cut by 5 bases and J by 1 base, with 22 bases left in between. The DNA of the CDR3 is TGTGCCTGGCGGAGACCCTGGACAGGGAGGGGCACAGATACGCAGTATTTT. It translates to CAWRRPWTGRGTDTQYF.

The rearrangement joins TRBV28 to TRBJ2-7; no reliable D call. Germline CDR1 MDHEN, CDR2 SYDVKM. The CDR3 is made up of 14 amino acids. V was cut by 6 bases and J by 5 bases, with 17 bases left in between. This CDR3 reads CASRGTGPHHEQYF. The DNA for the CDR3 is TGTGCCAGCAGAGGCACTGGACCTCACCACGAGCAGTACTTC.

The rearrangement links TRBV19 to TRBJ2-1, with TRBD1 matching over 9 bases. This CDR3 spans 15 amino acids. J was trimmed by 3 bases and V by 7 bases; bases with no gene match: 7. Germline loops: CDR1 LNHDA, CDR2 SQIVND (reference sequence). The CDR3, as DNA: TGTGCCAGTACTTCCGGGACAGGGAGCTACAATGAGCAGTTCTTC. This sequence encodes CASTSGTGSYNEQFF.

The chain employs TRBV5-1 and TRBJ2-5, with TRBD1 matching over 9 bases. J lost 4 bases, V lost 4 bases, and 5 bases had no gene match. The CDR3 extends over 14 amino acids. Germline CDR1 SGHRS, CDR2 YFSETQ. The CDR3 here is CASSPTGGAETQYF. Written as DNA, the CDR3 is TGCGCCAGCAGCCCCACAGGGGGCGCAGAGACCCAGTACTTC.

The chain is built from TRBV5-1 and TRBJ2-5; 7 bases align to TRBD2. Germline assignment: CDR1 SGHRS and CDR2 YFSETQ. The V and J ends lost 4 bases and 1 base, in that order; junction bases with no gene match: 10. This CDR3 is built from 16 residues. The CDR3 nucleotides read TGCGCCAGCAGCCGGGGGACTAACCCGTTCCAAGAGACCCAGTACTTC. Translation: CASSRGTNPFQETQYF.

This chain connects TRBV25-1 to TRBJ2-2, with no clear D. Deletions cut 4 bases from V and 1 base from J, with 4 bases between. The CDR3 covers 13 residues. CDR1 and CDR2 from the germline V gene are MGHDK and SYGVNS. The CDR3 is CASSVVNTGELFF. As DNA, the CDR3 is TGTGCCAGCAGTGTTGTGAACACCGGGGAGCTGTTTTTT.

The V and J genes are TRBV19 and TRBJ2-2; D is undetermined. This CDR3 is 13 amino acids long. Deletions cut 9 bases from V and 1 base from J, with 9 bases between. Germline CDR1 is LNHDA and CDR2 is SQIVND (reference sequence). CDR3 bases: TGTGCCAGCCAAATAAGGAACACCGGGGAGCTGTTTTTT. This encodes CASQIRNTGELFF.

This chain connects TRBV30 to TRBJ1-4, with a tentative D call TRBD1 (5 bases). The germline CDR1 and CDR2 sequences are GTSNPN and SVGIG (reference sequence). V dropped 3 bases and J dropped 8 bases, with 13 bases sitting between them. The CDR3 has 13 amino acids. The CDR3 region is CAWSMGVGEKLFF. The CDR3 DNA reads as TGTGCCTGGAGCATGGGGGTAGGGGAAAAACTGTTTTTT.

The V and J genes are TRBV29-1 and TRBJ2-5; D possibly matches TRBD1 or TRBD2 (6 bases each). The CDR3 contains 13 residues. V was cut by 6 bases and J by 1 base, with 12 bases left in between. CDR1 is SQVTM and CDR2 is ANQGSEA in the germline V gene. In DNA form, the CDR3 reads TGCAGCGTAAGAGGGGGGATCCAAGAGACCCAGTACTTC. It yields the protein CSVRGGIQETQYF.

The chain couples TRBV6-6 to TRBJ1-5; D uncertain. Trimming removed 6 bases at V and 0 bases at J, with 9 bases between. This CDR3 is 14 amino acids long. From germline, CDR1 is MNHNY and CDR2 SVGAGI (reference sequence). The CDR3 DNA sequence: TGTGCCAGCAGACAGACCGCTAGCAATCAGCCCCAGCATTTT. Amino acids: CASRQTASNQPQHF.

The genes are TRBV4-1 and TRBJ2-5; D uncertain. This CDR3 has 13 residues. Germline CDR1 is MGHRA and CDR2 is YSYEKL. Trimming took 1 base from V and 7 from J, leaving 10 bases between them. The CDR3 DNA reads as TGCGCCAGCAGCCAAGTTGGGCCAGGGACCCAGTACTTC. Translating gives CASSQVGPGTQYF.

Regarding this clone: Distinct nucleotide sequences in the sample also encode this CDR3. V and J are TRBV19 and TRBJ2-2; D remains unclear. The CDR3 is 14 residues long. CDR1 and CDR2 from the germline V gene are LNHDA and SQIVND (reference sequence). V was pared by 3 bases and J by 5 bases, with 10 bases between. The CDR3 coding sequence is TGTGCCAGTAGTATTAGTCGGGTAACCGGGGAGCTGTTTTTT. Its translation: CASSISRVTGELFF.

Remarks on this clone: Other nucleotide sequences from this sample produce the same CDR3. The chain couples TRBV28 to TRBJ1-3; D not certain. CDR1 and CDR2 from the germline V gene are MDHEN and SYDVKM. This CDR3 is 13 amino acids long. V was shortened by 2 bases and J by 0 bases, with 2 bases between the two germline ends. The CDR3 loop is CASSLVSGNTIYF. The CDR3 DNA reads TGTGCCAGCAGTTTAGTCTCTGGAAACACCATATATTTT.